This entry lists 3 T cell receptor beta chains sequenced from one sample in a study of chemoradiotherapy in HPV16-positive cancers. Sequencing was performed with immunoSEQ multiplex PCR; in TCRdb, only in-frame clones are kept and a portion is missing. Here the sample spans approximately 12,000 clones, about 77% being singletons. This material was acquired from a patient who underwent chemoradiotherapy. The receptor set was obtained from a human donor with HPV-associated anogenital cancer.

The rearrangement joins TRBV10-3 to TRBJ2-7; 9 nucleotides agree with TRBD2. The CDR3 is 15 residues long. V trimming: 4 bases; J trimming: 3 bases; junction bases outside the gene matches: 7. In germline, CDR1 is ENHRY, CDR2 SYGVKD. The chain's CDR3 is CAISAGTSQDYEQYF. DNA for the CDR3: TGTGCCATCAGTGCCGGGACTAGCCAGGACTACGAGCAGTACTTC.

This clone has only one observation. The chain employs TRBV7-3 and TRBJ1-1; 9 bases are a match to TRBD1. The CDR3 length is 14 residues. After removal of 2 bases from V and 6 bases from J, the junction contained 4 bases not matched to a gene. Germline loops: CDR1 SGHTA, CDR2 FQGTGA. The CDR3 loop is CASSLSRDRAEAFF. The CDR3 DNA sequence: TGTGCCAGCAGCTTATCCAGGGACAGGGCTGAAGCTTTCTTT.

CDR3 DNA: TGTGCCAGCAGCCAACAGGTGTCTGGAAACACCATATATTTT. Translating gives CASSQQVSGNTIYF. The J gene is TRBJ1-3, the V gene TRBV9, with D possibly being TRBD1 (5 bases). The V end lost 4 bases, the J end lost 1 base, and 9 bases lay between the germline ends. This CDR3 contains 14 residues. Germline CDR1 SGDLS, CDR2 YYNGEE.